These 16 T cell receptor beta chains were sequenced from one sample in a study of human T cells and chemical hapten exposure. TCRdb itself ran the RACE reads through MiXCR, one entry per CDR3 protein. The sample has tens of thousands of distinct CDR3 sequences, approximately 9.4% seen once. Noted time point: patch test 1, 2 weeks after DPC sensitization. Treatment here: therapeutic diphenylcyclopropenone sensitization with weekly scalp DPC. This material consisted of whole blood, taken in connection with sensitization to the hapten diphenylcyclopropenone (DPC). These receptors all come from a woman aged 40 to 50 with alopecia areata. Some clones in this sample may be carry-over from other donors' samples.

This clonotype was detected many times. V usage is TRBV4-2 and J usage is TRBJ2-4; the D gene could be TRBD1 or TRBD2 (6 bases each). The CDR3 is made up of 16 amino acids. V shed 1 base and J shed 5 bases, with 15 bases lying between them. Germline V gene lookup returns CDR1 LGHNA and CDR2 YNFKEQ. The CDR3 bases are TGTGCCAGCAGCCAAGTTGGGGGGCTAGGGGAAAACATTCAGTACTTC. Translation: CASSQVGGLGENIQYF.

This clonotype was found many times. The chain couples TRBV5-5 to TRBJ1-5, with D unresolved. This CDR3 has 13 amino acids. Germline V gene lookup returns CDR1 SGHKS and CDR2 YYEKEE (reference sequence). Trimming cost V 0 bases and J 5 bases, with 6 bases left between them. CDR3 sequence (DNA): TGTGCCAGCAGCTTGGGCTTTGATCAGCCCCAGCATTTT. Its protein is CASSLGFDQPQHF.

V is TRBV29-1 and J is TRBJ2-3; the match to TRBD2 covers 9 bases. Germline V gene lookup returns CDR1 SQVTM and CDR2 ANQGSEA. After removal of 7 bases from V and 4 bases from J, the junction contained 6 bases not matched to a gene. The CDR3 contains 13 residues. In DNA, the CDR3 is TGCAGCGCGGGGGAGCGGGGGGCAGATACGCAGTATTTT. Amino acid sequence: CSAGERGADTQYF.

This clonotype was observed a handful of times. V gene TRBV12-3 or TRBV12-4 combines with J gene TRBJ2-1, with 10 bases lining up with TRBD2. The CDR3 totals 14 residues. V shed 6 bases and J 9 bases; nucleotides not matched to a gene: 8. Written as DNA, the CDR3 is TGTGCCAGCAGCCCTTCTAGCGGGGGAGGTGAGCAGTTCTTC. This translates into CASSPSSGGGEQFF.

In its sample, this clonotype was seen many times. This rearrangement joins TRBV5-4 to TRBJ2-5, with 7 nucleotides matching TRBD2. This CDR3 has 15 residues. V was pared by 4 bases and J by 2 bases, with 8 bases of the junction left unmatched. Germline V lookup: CDR1 SGHNT, CDR2 YYREEE (reference sequence). The CDR3 is CASSRKSGLQETQYF. The CDR3 DNA reads as TGTGCCAGCAGCCGAAAATCGGGACTACAAGAGACCCAGTACTTC.

This clonotype was counted at least ten times. This rearrangement joins TRBV7-9 to TRBJ1-1, with a weak D call TRBD1 (5 bases). Trimming cost V 4 bases and J 0 bases, with 15 bases left between them. Germline V gene lookup returns CDR1 SEHNR and CDR2 FQNEAQ (reference sequence). The CDR3 length is 16 residues. For the CDR3, the DNA is TGTGCCAGCAGCTCCCCTGGGACTTCAATGAACACTGAAGCTTTCTTT. This encodes CASSSPGTSMNTEAFF.

As for this clonotype: A much larger clone lies a single base off, so this may be a read error. The rearrangement links TRBV20-1 to TRBJ1-2; D is unclear. The CDR3 spans 12 residues. Germline lookup yields CDR1 DFQATT and CDR2 SNEGSKA (reference sequence). The CDR3 is CGAIADNYGYTF. DNA of the CDR3: TGCGGTGCTATAGCGGATAACTATGGCTACACCTTC.

This clonotype was counted many times. The CDR3 sequence is CASSPFGTRDTGELFF. CDR3 coding DNA: TGTGCCAGTAGCCCTTTCGGGACAAGGGACACCGGGGAGCTGTTTTTT. The rearrangement joins TRBV19 to TRBJ2-2; a weak D match, TRBD1 (6 bases). This CDR3 is built from 16 residues. V was cut by 6 bases and J by 3 bases, with 17 bases left in between. In germline, CDR1 is LNHDA, CDR2 SQIVND (reference sequence).

Concerning this clonotype: The junction and the germline gene differ at one end; a read error may be behind it. This chain joins TRBV7-7 and TRBJ1-3, with a tentative D call TRBD1 (6 bases). The germline V gene has CDR1 SSHAT and CDR2 FNYEAQ (reference sequence). The CDR3 length is 15 residues. The CDR3 bases are TGTGCTAGCAGCCGAGACAGGTCTGGCGGAAACACCATATATTTT. It specifies CASSRDRSGGNTIYF. The full variable domain, in which reference TRBV7-7 and TRBJ1-3 provide the parts outside the CDR3, is GAGVSQSPRYKVTKRGQDVTLRCDPISSHATLYWYQQALGQGPEFLTYFNYEAQPDKSGLPSDRFSAERPEGSISTLTIQRTEQRDSAMYRCASSRDRSGGNTIYFGEGSWLTVV.

This clonotype was detected a few times. This chain uses TRBV15 with TRBJ2-3, with D possibly being TRBD1 (6 bases). The CDR3 covers 17 residues. V lost 0 bases to trimming and J lost 4 bases, with 17 bases between them. Germline V gene data show CDR1 as LNHNV and CDR2 as YYDKDF (reference sequence). DNA of the CDR3: TGTGCCACCAGCAGAGATCCCCAGGGGACGTCGGCAGATACGCAGTATTTT. This translates into CATSRDPQGTSADTQYF.

Sample share makes this clonotype medium-sized. This chain links TRBV6-4 with TRBJ2-3, with 10 bases matching TRBD2. Per the germline V gene, CDR1 is MRHNA and CDR2 is SNTAGT. This CDR3 is built from 15 residues. V was clipped by 0 bases and J by 5 bases; unmatched bases: 2. The CDR3 sequence is CASSDSSGGIDTQYF. CDR3 DNA: TGTGCCAGCAGTGACTCTAGCGGGGGGATAGATACGCAGTATTTT.

This clonotype was counted ten times or more. The chain has TRBV12-3 or TRBV12-4 and TRBJ1-5, with TRBD1 identical over 12 bases. This CDR3 has 16 residues. Trimming took 6 bases from V and 3 from J; bases not matched to a gene: 6. CDR3 sequence: CASRGTGGTNNQPQHF. The CDR3 coding sequence is TGTGCCAGCAGGGGGACAGGGGGCACGAACAATCAGCCCCAGCATTTT.

In its sample, this clonotype was seen many times. The rearrangement uses TRBV25-1 and TRBJ2-3, with 7 bases aligning to TRBD1. The CDR3 length is 18 residues. Germline V gene lookup returns CDR1 MGHDK and CDR2 SYGVNS. Trimming at V came to 4 bases and at J to 0 bases, leaving 13 bases not matched to a gene. CDR3 DNA sequence: TGTGCCAGCAGTGCAAGACAGGGAGTGGCCCTAAGCACAGATACGCAGTATTTT. Translation gives CASSARQGVALSTDTQYF.

This clonotype was seen at least ten times. This sequence joins TRBV19 and TRBJ2-4; D possibly corresponds to TRBD1 (5 bases). In germline, CDR1 is LNHDA, CDR2 SQIVND (reference sequence). The CDR3 sequence is 13 residues long. V lost 4 bases and J 4 bases, leaving 8 bases between the germline ends. CDR3 region: CASSTQGKNIQYF. The CDR3, as DNA: TGTGCCAGTAGTACCCAGGGAAAAAACATTCAGTACTTC.

The chain links TRBV5-5 to TRBJ2-2; D might be TRBD1 or TRBD2, each matching 6 bases. The CDR3 is 15 residues long. V was shortened by 2 bases and J by 3 bases, with 11 bases between the two germline ends. Per germline, CDR1 SGHKS and CDR2 YYEKEE (reference sequence). CDR3 nucleotide sequence: TGTGCCAGCAGCTTTTGGAGGGGGTACACCGGGGAGCTGTTTTTT. Amino acids: CASSFWRGYTGELFF.

This clonotype occurred a few times. This sequence joins TRBV12-3 or TRBV12-4 and TRBJ1-1; tentative D call: TRBD1 (5 bases). CDR3 length: 15 residues. V lost 4 bases, J lost 3 bases, and 15 bases lay in between. The CDR3 is CASSSHGTQDTEAFF. The CDR3 bases are TGTGCCAGCAGTTCCCACGGGACGCAAGACACTGAAGCTTTCTTT.